Listed here are 3 T cell receptor beta chains from one sample, sequenced in a study of CD8+ T cells in alopecia areata. RNA, once extracted, was reverse transcribed into cDNA for use as the sequencing template. Some clones are missing from TCRdb's copy, which holds only in-frame ones; the method was immunoSEQ multiplex PCR. The sample consists of 180,000 or so clones, over 55% of them appearing once. The specimen comprised CD4+ T cells sorted from blood, sampled at week 0. The receptors derive from a human donor with alopecia areata.

The CDR3 sequence is CAWSVQAVQPQHF. The CDR3, as DNA: TGTGCCTGGAGTGTCCAGGCGGTGCAGCCCCAGCATTTT. The chain employs TRBV30 and TRBJ1-5, with no clear D. Germline V lookup: CDR1 GTSNPN, CDR2 SVGIG (reference sequence). Trimming took off 0 bases at V and 7 bases at J, with 10 bases between the two ends. The CDR3 runs to 13 residues.

The chain links TRBV19 to TRBJ2-1, with 14 positions matching TRBD2. The CDR3 runs to 16 residues. Germline V lookup: CDR1 LNHDA, CDR2 SQIVND (reference sequence). J lost 4 bases, V lost 4 bases, and 3 bases had no gene match. CDR3 sequence: CASSKTSGGAYNEQFF. In DNA, the CDR3 is TGTGCCAGTAGTAAGACTAGCGGGGGGGCGTACAATGAGCAGTTCTTC. Full variable domain (outside the CDR3, taken from reference TRBV19 and TRBJ2-1): DGGITQSPKYLFRKEGQNVTLSCEQNLNHDAMYWYRQDPGQGLRLIYYSQIVNDFQKGDIAEGYSVSREKKESFPLTVTSAQKNPTAFYLCASSKTSGGAYNEQFFGPGTRLTVL.

The rearrangement joins TRBV5-1 to TRBJ1-1; D is uncertain. Trimming took off 0 bases at V and 6 bases at J, with 12 bases between the two ends. The CDR3 spans 14 residues. Germline V gene lookup returns CDR1 SGHRS and CDR2 YFSETQ. The CDR3 is CASSLGQTKPEAFF. The CDR3 DNA reads TGCGCCAGCAGCTTGGGACAAACTAAACCTGAAGCTTTCTTT.